This TCR beta chain was recovered during a study of blood T cells in healthy people across ages (dated by TCRdb to between 2015 and 2017). General notes on the study: Template switching captured roughly one uniquely barcoded TCR beta cDNA molecule per two T cells in model experiments. Age-related changes in TCR beta repertoire diversity were measured in the study by deep sequencing normalized with unique cDNA molecular identifiers. The donors were divided into four age groups: young (average around 15 years), middle-aged (under 40), aged (around 67) and long-lived (roughly 82). To avoid experimental bias, donors of different ages were randomly spread across the sequencing lanes. The study analyzed two additional independent replicas of 1 million unique cDNA reads from the same blood draw for two donors, one aged 18 to 29 and one aged 80 or older.

On this clonotype: Its antigen is currently not known. No per-base quality is available; no much larger clone lies one base away.

Donors were 40 or so systemically healthy Caucasian individuals from Russia aged 6 to 90 years. Each donor gave around 9 milliliters of peripheral blood, collected into EDTA-treated Vacutainer tubes. PBMCs were isolated by Ficoll-Paque density-gradient centrifugation, with at least 6 million obtained per sample. Trizol reagent was used to extract total RNA from PBMCs, with at least 6 micrograms per sample. For every donor, flow cytometry on a PBMC aliquot measured the percentage of naive CD45RAhigh/CD27high T cells. To prepare the library, 5' RACE was applied. These reads were obtained on an Illumina HiSeq 2500. A second 7 to 11 cycle PCR used a sample-barcoded 5' primer and a J-beta primer mix. A template-switch 5' adaptor carrying 12 random nucleotides introduced a unique molecular identifier onto each TCR beta cDNA molecule. Each sample yielded at least 2.5 million CDR3-containing paired-end reads. First-strand cDNA was synthesized from all RNA with the Mint cDNA synthesis kit, primed by a TRBC-specific oligonucleotide. Following uracil-DNA glycosylase treatment, a first 18-cycle PCR with universal primers M1SS and BC2_uni_R was performed on all cDNA. In the authors' own workflow: Each sample was normalized by randomly selecting 1 million high-quality reads, each carrying a distinct molecular identifier. Reads with shared molecular identifiers were discarded instead of being binned into consensus sequences. MiTCR, run with a Q25 quality threshold and the strictest error-elimination algorithm, handled CDR3 identification, clonotype clustering and error correction. A nonparametric unseen species model using Euler transformation provided a lower-bound estimate of total TCR beta diversity. TCRdb cleaned the public reads at Q25 with fastp, built clones with MiXCR and kept in-frame beta chains. Rows merge per CDR3 protein into single entries with the most common DNA and genes. Clone size and V and J calls follow TCRdb, not the original study. Across this sample there are more than 650,000 distinct CDR3 sequences, with about a fifth seen only once. About 22% of the sample goes to the ten largest clones.

General findings and caveats noted by the study authors: Estimates of total diversity from one million sequenced T cells were regarded as lower bounds and underestimates. The long-lived group showed more naive CD4+ T cells, fewer expanded clones and increased TCR diversity than the aged group, suggesting age selection. Since profiling was done on bulk unsorted PBMCs, naive and antigen-experienced compartments could not be conclusively compared. The CMV infection status of donors was not known, potentially confounding age-related changes in expanded clonotypes. Observed TCR beta diversity per million T cells fell roughly linearly with age, and a significant reduction was already apparent by age about 38. Observed TCR beta diversity correlated strongly with the percentage of naive T cells measured by flow cytometry.

After removal of 4 bases from V and 5 bases from J, the junction retains 10 bases not matched to a gene. The CDR3 has 15 amino acids, counting the end cysteine and phenylalanine. Only the CDR3 part of the read is kept: 45 bases, read in frame from the first base. The germline V gene gives CDR1 as SGHDT and CDR2 as YYEEEE. The sample comprised blood. The chain is encoded by TRBV5-6 joined to TRBJ1-1; 8 bases in the junction line up with TRBD1. This receptor was taken from a man in his sixties or seventies in good health. The nucleotides read TGTGCCAGCAGCCTTCTACCGCAGGGGGCAACTGAAGCTTTCTTT. Its product reads: CASSLLPQGATEAFF.